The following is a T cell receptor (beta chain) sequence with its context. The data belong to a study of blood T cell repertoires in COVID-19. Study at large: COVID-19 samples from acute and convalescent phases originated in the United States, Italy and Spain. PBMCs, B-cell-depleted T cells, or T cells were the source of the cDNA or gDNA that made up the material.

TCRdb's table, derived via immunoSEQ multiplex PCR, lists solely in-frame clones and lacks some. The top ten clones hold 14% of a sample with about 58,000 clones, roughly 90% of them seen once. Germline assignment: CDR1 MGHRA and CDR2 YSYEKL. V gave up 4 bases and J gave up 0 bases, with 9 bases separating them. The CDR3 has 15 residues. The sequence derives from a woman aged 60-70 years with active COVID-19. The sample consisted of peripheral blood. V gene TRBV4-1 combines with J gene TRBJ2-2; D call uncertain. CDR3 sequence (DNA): TGCGCCAGCAGCCGAGGCTTTTCGAACACCGGGGAGCTGTTTTTT. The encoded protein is CASSRGFSNTGELFF.